This T cell receptor beta chain was sequenced in a study of identical twins. Germline CDR1 reads DFQATT; CDR2 reads SNEGSKA (reference sequence). The CDR3 is 16 amino acids. The J segment lost 4 bases and the V segment lost 1 base, leaving 7 bases of the junction unmatched. One entry per CDR3 protein, called by TCRdb with MiXCR from the 5' RACE reads. This table has around 650,000 distinct CDR3 sequences, roughly 7.1% appearing once. This clonotype was counted only a few times. Its antigen is not known. Study-level findings and limits: In zero-insertion analyses, partial confounding could arise from invariant MAIT and iNKT cells. Beta out-of-frame sequences showed weaker excess twin sharing. While abundant cord blood beta clonotypes carried fewer insertions, memory repertoires showed no such pattern.

These data were also reused for a study on yellow fever vaccine responses in identical twins.

The sequenced sample was PBMCs. This clonotype originated in a woman between 18 and 29 years old in good health. The rearrangement links TRBV20-1 to TRBJ2-1; 10 bases are shared with TRBD1. This chain's CDR3 is CSARGTGTGAYNEQFF. The CDR3 DNA is TGCAGTGCTAGAGGGACCGGGACAGGGGCATACAATGAGCAGTTCTTC.